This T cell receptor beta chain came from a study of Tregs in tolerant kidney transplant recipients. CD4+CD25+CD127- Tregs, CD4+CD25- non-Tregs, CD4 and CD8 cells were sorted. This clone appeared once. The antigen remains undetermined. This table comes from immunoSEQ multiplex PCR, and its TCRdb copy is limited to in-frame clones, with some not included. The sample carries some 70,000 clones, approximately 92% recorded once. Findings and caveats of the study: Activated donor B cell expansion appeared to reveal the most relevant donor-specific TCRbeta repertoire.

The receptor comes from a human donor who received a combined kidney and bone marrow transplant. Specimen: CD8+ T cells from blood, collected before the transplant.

In DNA, the CDR3 is TGTGCCAGTAGTAGCGGGGGGGCCTTGGCCCTCTCCTACAATGAGCAGTTCTTC. Translated, it gives CASSSGGALALSYNEQFF. The chain recombines TRBV19 with TRBJ2-1, with 9 bases matching TRBD2. CDR3 size: 18 residues. Germline lookup yields CDR1 LNHDA and CDR2 SQIVND (reference sequence). The V gene end was trimmed by 4 bases and the J gene end by 0 bases; junction bases not matched to a gene: 10.